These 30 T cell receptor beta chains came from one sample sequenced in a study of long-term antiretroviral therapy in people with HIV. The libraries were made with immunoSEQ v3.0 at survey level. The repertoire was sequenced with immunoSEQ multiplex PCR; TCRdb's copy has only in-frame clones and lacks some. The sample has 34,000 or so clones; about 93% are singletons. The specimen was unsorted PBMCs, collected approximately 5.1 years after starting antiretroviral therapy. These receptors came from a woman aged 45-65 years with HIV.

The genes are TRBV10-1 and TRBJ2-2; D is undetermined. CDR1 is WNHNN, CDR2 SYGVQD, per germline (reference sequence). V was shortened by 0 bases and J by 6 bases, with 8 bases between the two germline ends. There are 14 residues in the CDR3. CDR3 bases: TGCGCCAGCAGTGAGTCAGGGTTCGCCGGGGAGCTGTTTTTT. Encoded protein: CASSESGFAGELFF.

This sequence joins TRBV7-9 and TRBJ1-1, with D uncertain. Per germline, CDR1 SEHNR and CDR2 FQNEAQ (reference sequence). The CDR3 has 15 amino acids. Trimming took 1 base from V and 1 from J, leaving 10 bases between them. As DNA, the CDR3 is TGTGCCAGCAGCTTAGGGGCTTTACAGAACACTGAAGCTTTCTTT. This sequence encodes CASSLGALQNTEAFF.

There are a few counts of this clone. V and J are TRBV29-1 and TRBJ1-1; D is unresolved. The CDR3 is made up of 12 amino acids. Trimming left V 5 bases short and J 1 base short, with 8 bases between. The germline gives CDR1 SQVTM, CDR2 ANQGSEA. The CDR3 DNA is TGCAGCGTTAGTCGGGGGAACACTGAAGCTTTCTTT. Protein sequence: CSVSRGNTEAFF.

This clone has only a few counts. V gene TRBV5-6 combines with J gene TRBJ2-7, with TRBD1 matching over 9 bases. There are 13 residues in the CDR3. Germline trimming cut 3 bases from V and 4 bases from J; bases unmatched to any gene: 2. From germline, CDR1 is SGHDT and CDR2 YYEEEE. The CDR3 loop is CASSWTGEYEQYF. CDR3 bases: TGTGCCAGCAGCTGGACAGGGGAATACGAGCAGTACTTC.

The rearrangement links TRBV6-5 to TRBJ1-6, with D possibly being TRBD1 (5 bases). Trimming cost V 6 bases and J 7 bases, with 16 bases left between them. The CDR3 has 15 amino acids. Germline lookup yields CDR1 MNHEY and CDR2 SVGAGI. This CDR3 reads CASRSDFDRNSPLHF. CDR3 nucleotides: TGTGCCAGCAGGTCGGACTTCGACAGAAATTCACCCCTCCACTTT.

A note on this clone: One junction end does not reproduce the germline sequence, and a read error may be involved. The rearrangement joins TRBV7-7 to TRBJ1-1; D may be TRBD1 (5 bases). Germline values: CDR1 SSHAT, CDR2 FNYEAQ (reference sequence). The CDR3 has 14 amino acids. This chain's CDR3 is CASSLDGSREKAFF. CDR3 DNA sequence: TGTGCTAGCAGCTTAGATGGGAGCAGGGAGAAAGCTTTCTTT.

CDR3 amino acids: CASSFSQRGTQYF. The DNA of the CDR3 is TGTGCCAGCAGCTTTTCCCAACGGGGGACCCAGTACTTC. The genes are TRBV11-3 and TRBJ2-5, with D maybe TRBD2 (5 bases). CDR3 length: 13 residues. CDR1 and CDR2 from the germline V gene are SGHNT and YENEEA. Deletions cut 3 bases from V and 7 bases from J, with 12 bases between.

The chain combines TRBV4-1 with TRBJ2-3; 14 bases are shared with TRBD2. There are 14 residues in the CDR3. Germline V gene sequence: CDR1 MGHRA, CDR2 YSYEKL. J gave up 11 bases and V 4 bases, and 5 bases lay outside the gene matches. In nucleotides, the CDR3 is TGCGCCAGCAGCCTTCCGGGACTAGCGGGGGAGCAGTATTTT. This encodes CASSLPGLAGEQYF.

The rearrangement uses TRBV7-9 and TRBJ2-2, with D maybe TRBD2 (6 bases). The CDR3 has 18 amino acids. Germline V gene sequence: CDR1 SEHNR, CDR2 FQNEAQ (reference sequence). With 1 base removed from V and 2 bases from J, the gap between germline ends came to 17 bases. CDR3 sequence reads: CASSLGGWRGANTGELFF. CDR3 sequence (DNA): TGTGCCAGCAGCTTAGGAGGGTGGCGCGGGGCTAACACCGGGGAGCTGTTTTTT.

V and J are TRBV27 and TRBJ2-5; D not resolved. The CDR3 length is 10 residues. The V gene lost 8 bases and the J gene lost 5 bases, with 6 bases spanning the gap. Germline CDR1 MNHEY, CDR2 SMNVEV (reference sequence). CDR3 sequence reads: CASGWETQYF. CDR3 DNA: TGTGCCAGCGGGTGGGAGACCCAGTACTTC.

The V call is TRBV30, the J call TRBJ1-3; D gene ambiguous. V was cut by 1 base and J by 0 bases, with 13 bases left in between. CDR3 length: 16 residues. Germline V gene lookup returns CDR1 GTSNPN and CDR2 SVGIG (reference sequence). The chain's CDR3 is CAWSAMGRFSGNTIYF. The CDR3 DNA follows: TGTGCCTGGAGTGCCATGGGCCGATTCTCTGGAAACACCATATATTTT.

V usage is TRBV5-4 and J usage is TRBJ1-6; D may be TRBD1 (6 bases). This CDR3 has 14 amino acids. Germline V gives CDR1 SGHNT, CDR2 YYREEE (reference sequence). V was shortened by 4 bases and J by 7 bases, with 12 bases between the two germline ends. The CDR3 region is CASSLGGANSPLHF. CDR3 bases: TGTGCCAGCAGCCTAGGGGGGGCGAATTCACCCCTCCACTTT.

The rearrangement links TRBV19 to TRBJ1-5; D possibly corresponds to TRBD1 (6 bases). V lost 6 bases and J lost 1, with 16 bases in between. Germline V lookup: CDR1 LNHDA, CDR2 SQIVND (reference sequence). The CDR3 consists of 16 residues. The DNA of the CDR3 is TGTGCCAGTAGCCGAGGGGGGGGAGTGAGCAATCAGCCCCAGCATTTT. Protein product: CASSRGGGVSNQPQHF.

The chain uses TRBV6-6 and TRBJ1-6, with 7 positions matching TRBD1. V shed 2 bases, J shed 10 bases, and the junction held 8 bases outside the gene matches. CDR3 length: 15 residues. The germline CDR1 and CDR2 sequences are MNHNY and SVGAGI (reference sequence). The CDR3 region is CASSYETGFISPLHF. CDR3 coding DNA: TGTGCCAGCAGTTACGAGACAGGGTTTATATCACCCCTCCACTTT.

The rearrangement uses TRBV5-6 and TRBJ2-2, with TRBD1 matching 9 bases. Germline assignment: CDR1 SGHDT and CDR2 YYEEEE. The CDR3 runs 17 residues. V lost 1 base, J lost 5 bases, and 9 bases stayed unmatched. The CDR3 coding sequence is TGTGCCAGCAGCTTGTCTGAGGGACAGGGCGCGACCGGGGAGCTGTTTTTT. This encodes CASSLSEGQGATGELFF.

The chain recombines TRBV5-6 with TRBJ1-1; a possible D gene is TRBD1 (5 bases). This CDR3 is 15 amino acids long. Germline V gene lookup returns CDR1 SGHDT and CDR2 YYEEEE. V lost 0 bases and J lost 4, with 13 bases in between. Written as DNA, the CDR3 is TGTGCCAGCAGCTTGGTTTGGGGGTCTGGCACTGAAGCTTTCTTT. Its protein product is CASSLVWGSGTEAFF.

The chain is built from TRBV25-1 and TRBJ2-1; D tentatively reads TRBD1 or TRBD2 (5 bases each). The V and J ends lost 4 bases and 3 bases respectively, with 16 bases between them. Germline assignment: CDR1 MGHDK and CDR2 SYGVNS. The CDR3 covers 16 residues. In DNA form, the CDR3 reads TGTGCCAGCAGTGGAATCGGGACGGGTGTCTACAATGAGCAGTTCTTC. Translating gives CASSGIGTGVYNEQFF. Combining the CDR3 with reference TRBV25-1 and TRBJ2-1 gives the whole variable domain EADIYQTPRYLVIGTGKKITLECSQTMGHDKMYWYQQDPGMELHLIHYSYGVNSTEKGDLSSESTVSRIRTEHFPLTLESARPSHTSQYLCASSGIGTGVYNEQFFGPGTRLTVL.

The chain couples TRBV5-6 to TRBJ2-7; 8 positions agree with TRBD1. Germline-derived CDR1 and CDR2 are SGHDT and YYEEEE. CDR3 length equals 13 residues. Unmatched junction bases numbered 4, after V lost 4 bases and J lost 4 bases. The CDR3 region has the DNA TGTGCCAGCAGCCTCGACAGGGGTTACGAGCAGTACTTC. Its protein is CASSLDRGYEQYF.

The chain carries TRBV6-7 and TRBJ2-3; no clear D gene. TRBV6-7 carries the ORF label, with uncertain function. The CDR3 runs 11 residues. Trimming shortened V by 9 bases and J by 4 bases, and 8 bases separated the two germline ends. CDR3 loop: CASRFSDTQYF. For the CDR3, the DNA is TGTGCCAGTCGGTTTTCAGATACGCAGTATTTT.

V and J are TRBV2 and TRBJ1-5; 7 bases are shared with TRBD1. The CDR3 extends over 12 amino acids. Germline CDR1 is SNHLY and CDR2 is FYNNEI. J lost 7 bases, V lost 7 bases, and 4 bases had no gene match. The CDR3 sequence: CASTTGAQPQHF. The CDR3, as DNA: TGTGCCAGCACCACAGGGGCCCAGCCCCAGCATTTT.

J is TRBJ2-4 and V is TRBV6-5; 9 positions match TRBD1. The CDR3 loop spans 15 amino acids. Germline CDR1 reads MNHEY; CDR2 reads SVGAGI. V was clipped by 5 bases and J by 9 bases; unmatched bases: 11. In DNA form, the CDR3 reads TGTGCCAGCAGTCGACCGGGACAGGGCTCAACCATTCAGTACTTC. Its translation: CASSRPGQGSTIQYF.

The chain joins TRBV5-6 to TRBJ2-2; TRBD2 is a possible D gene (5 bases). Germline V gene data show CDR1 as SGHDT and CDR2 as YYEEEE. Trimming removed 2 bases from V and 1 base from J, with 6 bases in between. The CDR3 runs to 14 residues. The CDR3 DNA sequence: TGTGCCAGCAGCTTAGGGAGGAACACCGGGGAGCTGTTTTTT. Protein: CASSLGRNTGELFF.

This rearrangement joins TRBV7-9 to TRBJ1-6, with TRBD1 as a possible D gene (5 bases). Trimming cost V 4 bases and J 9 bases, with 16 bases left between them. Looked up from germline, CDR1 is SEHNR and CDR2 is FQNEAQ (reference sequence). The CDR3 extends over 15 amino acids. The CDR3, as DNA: TGTGCCAGCAGCTCTCAGGGAAGGAAGGGTTCACCCCTCCACTTT. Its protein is CASSSQGRKGSPLHF.

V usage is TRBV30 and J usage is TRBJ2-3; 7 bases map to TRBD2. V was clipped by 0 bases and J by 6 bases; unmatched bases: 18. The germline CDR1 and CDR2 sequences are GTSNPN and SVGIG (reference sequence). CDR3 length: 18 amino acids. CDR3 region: CAWSVHVRSGASGDTQYF. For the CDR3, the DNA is TGTGCCTGGAGTGTACATGTAAGAAGCGGGGCCTCGGGGGATACGCAGTATTTT.

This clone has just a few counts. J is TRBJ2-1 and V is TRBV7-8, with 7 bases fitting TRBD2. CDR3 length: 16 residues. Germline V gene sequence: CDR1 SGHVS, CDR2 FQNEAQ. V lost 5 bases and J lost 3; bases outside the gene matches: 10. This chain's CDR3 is CASSLRRGSLYNEQFF. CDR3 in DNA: TGTGCCAGCAGCCTCAGGCGCGGGAGTCTCTACAATGAGCAGTTCTTC.

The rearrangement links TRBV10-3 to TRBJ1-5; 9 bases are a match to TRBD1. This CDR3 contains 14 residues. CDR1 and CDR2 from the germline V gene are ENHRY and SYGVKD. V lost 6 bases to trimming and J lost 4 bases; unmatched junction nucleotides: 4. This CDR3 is CAISRTGENQPQHF. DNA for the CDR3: TGTGCCATCAGCAGGACAGGGGAGAATCAGCCCCAGCATTTT.

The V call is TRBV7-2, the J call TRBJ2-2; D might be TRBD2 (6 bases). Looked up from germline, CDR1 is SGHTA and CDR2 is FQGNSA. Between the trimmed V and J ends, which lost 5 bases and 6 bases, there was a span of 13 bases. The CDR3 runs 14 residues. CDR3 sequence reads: CASSNAGWSGELFF. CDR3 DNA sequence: TGTGCCAGCAGCAATGCGGGGTGGTCCGGGGAGCTGTTTTTT.

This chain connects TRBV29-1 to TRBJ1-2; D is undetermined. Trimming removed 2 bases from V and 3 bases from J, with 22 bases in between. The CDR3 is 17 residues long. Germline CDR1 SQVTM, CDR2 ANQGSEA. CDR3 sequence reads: CSVEPFRTERYDYGYTF. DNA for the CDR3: TGCAGCGTTGAACCTTTTAGGACCGAGAGATACGACTATGGCTACACCTTC.

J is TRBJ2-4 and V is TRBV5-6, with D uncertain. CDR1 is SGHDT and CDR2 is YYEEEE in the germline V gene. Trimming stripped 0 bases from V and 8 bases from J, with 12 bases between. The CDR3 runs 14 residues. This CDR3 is CASSLGWGSDIQYF. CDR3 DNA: TGTGCCAGCAGCTTGGGGTGGGGATCGGACATTCAGTACTTC.

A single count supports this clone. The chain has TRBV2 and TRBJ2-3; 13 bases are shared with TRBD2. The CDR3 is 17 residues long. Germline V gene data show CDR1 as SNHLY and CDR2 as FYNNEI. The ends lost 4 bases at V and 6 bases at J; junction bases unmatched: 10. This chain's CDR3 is CASSARLAGGPRDTQYF. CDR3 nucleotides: TGTGCCAGCAGTGCGAGACTAGCGGGGGGTCCGCGGGATACGCAGTATTTT.